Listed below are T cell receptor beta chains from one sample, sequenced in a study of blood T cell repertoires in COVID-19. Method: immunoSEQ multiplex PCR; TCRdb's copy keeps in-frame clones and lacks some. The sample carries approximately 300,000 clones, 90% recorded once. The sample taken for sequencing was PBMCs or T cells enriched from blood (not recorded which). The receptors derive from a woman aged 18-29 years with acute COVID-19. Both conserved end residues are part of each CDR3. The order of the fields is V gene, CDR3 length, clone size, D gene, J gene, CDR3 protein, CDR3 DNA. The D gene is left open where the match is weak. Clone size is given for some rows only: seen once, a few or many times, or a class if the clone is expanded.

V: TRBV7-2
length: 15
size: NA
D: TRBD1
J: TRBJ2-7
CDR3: CASSPRTGEGSEQYF
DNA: TGTGCCAGCAGCCCCCGGACAGGGGAGGGATCGGAGCAGTACTTC

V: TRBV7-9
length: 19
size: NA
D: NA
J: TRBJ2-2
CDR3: CASSSSRRIRIADTGELFF
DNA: TGTGCCAGCAGCTCATCCCGTCGAATCAGAATAGCGGACACCGGGGAGCTGTTTTTT

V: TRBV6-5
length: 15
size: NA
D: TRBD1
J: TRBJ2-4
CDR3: CASSSPGQGENIQYF
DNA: TGTGCCAGCAGTTCCCCGGGACAGGGTGAAAACATTCAGTACTTC

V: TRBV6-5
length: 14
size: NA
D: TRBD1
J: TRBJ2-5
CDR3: CASSLQGWQETQYF
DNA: TGTGCCAGCAGCTTACAGGGGTGGCAAGAGACCCAGTACTTC

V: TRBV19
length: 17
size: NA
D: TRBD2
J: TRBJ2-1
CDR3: CASSIPGLAVEDNEQFF
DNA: TGTGCCAGTAGTATCCCCGGACTAGCGGTTGAAGACAATGAGCAGTTCTTC

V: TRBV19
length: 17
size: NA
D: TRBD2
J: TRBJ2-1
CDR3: CASSRMDSSGPDNEQFF
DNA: TGTGCCAGTAGCCGAATGGACTCTAGCGGCCCTGACAATGAGCAGTTCTTC

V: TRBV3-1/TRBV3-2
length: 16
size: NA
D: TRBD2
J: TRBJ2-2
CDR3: CASSHLPSGRPGELFF
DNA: TGTGCCAGCAGCCACCTCCCTAGCGGGAGGCCCGGGGAGCTGTTTTTT

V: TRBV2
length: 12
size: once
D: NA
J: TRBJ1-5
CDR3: CASSRIVQPQHF
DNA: TGTGCCAGCAGTCGTATTGTGCAGCCCCAGCATTTT

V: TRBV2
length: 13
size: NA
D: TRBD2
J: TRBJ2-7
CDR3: CASSVGGLNEQYF
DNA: TGTGCCAGCAGTGTTGGGGGACTAAACGAGCAGTACTTC

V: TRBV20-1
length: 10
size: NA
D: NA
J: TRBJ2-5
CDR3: CSAGLETQYF
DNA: TGCAGTGCTGGACTAGAGACCCAGTACTTC

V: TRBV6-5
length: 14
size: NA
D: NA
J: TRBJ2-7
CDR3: CASRRTTRSYEQYF
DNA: TGTGCCAGCAGGAGGACTACTCGCTCCTACGAGCAGTACTTC

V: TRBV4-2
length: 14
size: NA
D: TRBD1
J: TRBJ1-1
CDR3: CASSPGQGNTEAFF
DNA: TGTGCCAGCAGCCCGGGACAGGGGAACACTGAAGCTTTCTTT

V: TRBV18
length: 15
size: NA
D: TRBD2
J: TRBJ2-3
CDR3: CASSPMAGGTDTQYF
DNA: TGTGCCAGCTCACCAATGGCGGGAGGAACAGATACGCAGTATTTT

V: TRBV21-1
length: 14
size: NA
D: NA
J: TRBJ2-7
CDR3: CASSDRDSSYEQYF
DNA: TGTGCCAGCAGCGACCGGGACAGCTCCTACGAGCAGTACTTC

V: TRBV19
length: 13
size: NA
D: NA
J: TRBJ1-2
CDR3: CASTIQGEDGYTF
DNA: TGTGCCAGTACCATACAGGGTGAGGATGGCTACACCTTC

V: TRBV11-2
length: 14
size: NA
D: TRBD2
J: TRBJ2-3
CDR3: CASSFLAGADTQYF
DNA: TGTGCCAGCAGCTTCCTAGCGGGAGCCGATACGCAGTATTTT

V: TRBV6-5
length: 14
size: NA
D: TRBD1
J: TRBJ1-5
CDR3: CASSDRGLGQPQHF
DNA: TGTGCCAGCAGCGACAGGGGGTTAGGGCAGCCCCAGCATTTT

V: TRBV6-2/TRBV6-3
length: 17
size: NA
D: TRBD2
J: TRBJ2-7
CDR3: CASSRLAGGSLHLEQYF
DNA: TGTGCCAGCAGTAGACTAGCGGGAGGTTCCCTTCACCTCGAGCAGTACTTC

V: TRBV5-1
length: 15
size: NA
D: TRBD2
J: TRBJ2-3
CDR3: CASSYLAGAVNTQYF
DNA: TGCGCCAGCAGCTACCTAGCGGGAGCTGTAAATACGCAGTATTTT

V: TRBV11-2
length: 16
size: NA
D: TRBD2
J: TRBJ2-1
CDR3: CASSPRISGINNEQFF
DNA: TGTGCCAGCAGCCCCCGGATTAGCGGGATCAACAATGAGCAGTTCTTC

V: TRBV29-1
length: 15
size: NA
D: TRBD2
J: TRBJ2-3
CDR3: CSARKTSGSTDTQYF
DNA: TGCAGCGCACGTAAGACTAGCGGGAGCACAGATACGCAGTATTTT

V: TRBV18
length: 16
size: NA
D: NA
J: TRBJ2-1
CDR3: CASSLKWGANYNEQFF
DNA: TGTGCCAGCTCACTAAAATGGGGAGCGAACTACAATGAGCAGTTCTTC

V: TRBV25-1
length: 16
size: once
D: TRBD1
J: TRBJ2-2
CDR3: CASSDIRDRNTGELFF
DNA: TGTGCCAGCAGTGATATCCGGGACAGGAACACCGGGGAGCTGTTTTTT

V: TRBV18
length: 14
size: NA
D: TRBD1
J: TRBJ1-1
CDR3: CASSPNGQGTEAFF
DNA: TGTGCCAGCTCGCCCAACGGACAGGGCACTGAAGCTTTCTTT

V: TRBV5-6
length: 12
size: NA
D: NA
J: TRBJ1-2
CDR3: CASSYRRGGYTF
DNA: TGTGCCAGCAGCTACCGACGCGGCGGCTACACCTTC

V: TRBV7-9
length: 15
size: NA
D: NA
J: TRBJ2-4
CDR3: CASSSEQGTKNIQYF
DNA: TGTGCCAGCAGCTCAGAACAGGGAACCAAAAACATTCAGTACTTC

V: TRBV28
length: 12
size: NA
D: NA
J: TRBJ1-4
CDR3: CASMRGNEKLFF
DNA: TGTGCCAGCATGCGGGGTAATGAAAAACTGTTTTTT

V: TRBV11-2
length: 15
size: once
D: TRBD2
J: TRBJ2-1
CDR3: CASTPRTRTNNEQFF
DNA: TGTGCCAGCACCCCGCGGACTAGAACTAACAATGAGCAGTTCTTC

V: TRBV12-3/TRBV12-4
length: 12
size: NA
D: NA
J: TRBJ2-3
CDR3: CASSLSADTQYF
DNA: TGTGCCAGCAGTTTGTCCGCAGATACGCAGTATTTT

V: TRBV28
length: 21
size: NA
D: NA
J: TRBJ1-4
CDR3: CASSLGEPWRGLRNTNEKLFF
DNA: TGTGCCAGCAGTTTGGGGGAACCCTGGAGGGGACTTAGGAATACTAATGAAAAACTGTTTTTT